This paragraph covers one T cell receptor (beta chain) sequence. This clonotype turned up a few times. Its antigen is currently not known. Nothing much larger sits one base from this clone, and base qualities are not available. Between the V and J ends, shortened by 7 bases and 8 bases respectively, the junction contains 14 bases. From the cysteine through the phenylalanine, the CDR3 covers 12 amino acids. Only the CDR3 DNA is retained, 36 bases long and in frame from the first base. Library prep was done by PCR. Sequencing relied on an Illumina HiSeq 2000. In-frame beta chains were kept once TCRdb had trimmed the public reads at Q25 with fastp and called clones with MiXCR. Records with the same CDR3 protein are collapsed into one entry carrying the most frequent genes and DNA. In all, the sample holds approximately 20,000 distinct CDR3 sequences, and around two fifths of those were seen once. The leading ten clones occupy around 40% of the sample.

The data were taken from a study of tumor-infiltrating lymphocytes in oesophageal squamous cell carcinoma (dated by TCRdb to the mid-2010s). Material: esophageal tumor tissue. The TCR was taken from a male donor with esophageal squamous cell carcinoma. This sequence uses TRBV23-1 and TRBJ1-2, with TRBD1 as a weak D call on 5 bases. TRBV23-1 is an open reading frame, and its role is uncertain. The CDR3 protein: CASNRMAGGYTF. The nucleotide sequence is given as TGCGCCAGCAACAGGATGGCGGGGGGCTACACCTTC.